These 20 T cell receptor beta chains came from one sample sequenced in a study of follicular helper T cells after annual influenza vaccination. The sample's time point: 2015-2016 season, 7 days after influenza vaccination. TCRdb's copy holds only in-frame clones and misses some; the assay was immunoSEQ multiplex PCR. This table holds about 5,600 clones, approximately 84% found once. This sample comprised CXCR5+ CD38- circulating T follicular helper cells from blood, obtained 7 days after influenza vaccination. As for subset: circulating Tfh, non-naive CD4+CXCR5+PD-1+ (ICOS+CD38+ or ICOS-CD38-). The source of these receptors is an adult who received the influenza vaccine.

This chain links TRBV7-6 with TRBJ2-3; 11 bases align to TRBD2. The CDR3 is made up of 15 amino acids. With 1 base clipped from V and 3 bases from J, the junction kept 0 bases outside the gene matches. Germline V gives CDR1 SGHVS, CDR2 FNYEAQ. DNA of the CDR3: TGTGCCAGCAGCTTAGGACTAGCGGGGACAGATACGCAGTATTTT. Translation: CASSLGLAGTDTQYF. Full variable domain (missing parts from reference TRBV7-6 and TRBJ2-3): GAGVSQSPRYKVTKRGQDVALRCDPISGHVSLYWYRQALGQGPEFLTYFNYEAQQDKSGLPNDRFSAERPEGSISTLTIQRTEQRDSAMYRCASSLGLAGTDTQYFGPGTRLTVL.

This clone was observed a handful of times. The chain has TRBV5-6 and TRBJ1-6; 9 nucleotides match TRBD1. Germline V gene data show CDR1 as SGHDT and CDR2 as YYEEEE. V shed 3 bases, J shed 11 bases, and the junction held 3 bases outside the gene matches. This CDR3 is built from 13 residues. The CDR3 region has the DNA TGTGCCAGCAGCTCGGGACAGGGTACACCCCTCCACTTT. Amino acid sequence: CASSSGQGTPLHF.

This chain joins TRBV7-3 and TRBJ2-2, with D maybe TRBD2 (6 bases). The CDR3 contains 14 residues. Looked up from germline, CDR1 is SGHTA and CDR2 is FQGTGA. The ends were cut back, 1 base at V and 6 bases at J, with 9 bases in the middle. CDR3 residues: CASSLRRGAGELFF. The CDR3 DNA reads TGTGCCAGCAGCTTAAGGCGGGGAGCCGGGGAGCTGTTTTTT.

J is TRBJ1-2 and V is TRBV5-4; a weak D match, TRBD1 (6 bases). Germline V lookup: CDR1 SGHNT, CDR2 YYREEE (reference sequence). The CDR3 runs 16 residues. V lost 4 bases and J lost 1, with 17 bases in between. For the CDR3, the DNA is TGTGCCAGCAGCGCTGTACGGGGGGGGCTTAACTATGGCTACACCTTC. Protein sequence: CASSAVRGGLNYGYTF.

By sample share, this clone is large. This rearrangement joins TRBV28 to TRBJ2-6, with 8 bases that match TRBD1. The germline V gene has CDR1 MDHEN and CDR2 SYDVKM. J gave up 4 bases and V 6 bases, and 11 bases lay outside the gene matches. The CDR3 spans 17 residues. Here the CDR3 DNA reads TGTGCCAGCAGCCGCCCTCAGGGGGCGGCAGGGGCCAACGTCCTGACTTTC. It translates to CASSRPQGAAGANVLTF.

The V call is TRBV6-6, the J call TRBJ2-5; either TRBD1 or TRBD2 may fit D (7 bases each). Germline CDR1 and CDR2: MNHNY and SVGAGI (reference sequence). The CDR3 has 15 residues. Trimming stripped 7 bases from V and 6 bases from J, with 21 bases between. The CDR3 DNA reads TGTGCCAGCATCGCGGGGGCAGGGGGACCGCAGACCCAGTACTTC. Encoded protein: CASIAGAGGPQTQYF.

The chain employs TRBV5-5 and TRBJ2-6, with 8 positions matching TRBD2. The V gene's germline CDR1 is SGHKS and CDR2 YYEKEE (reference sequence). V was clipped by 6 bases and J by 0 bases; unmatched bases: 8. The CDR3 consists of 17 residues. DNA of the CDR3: TGTGCCAGCATCCCGCGGGGGGCGAACTCTGGGGCCAACGTCCTGACTTTC. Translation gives CASIPRGANSGANVLTF.

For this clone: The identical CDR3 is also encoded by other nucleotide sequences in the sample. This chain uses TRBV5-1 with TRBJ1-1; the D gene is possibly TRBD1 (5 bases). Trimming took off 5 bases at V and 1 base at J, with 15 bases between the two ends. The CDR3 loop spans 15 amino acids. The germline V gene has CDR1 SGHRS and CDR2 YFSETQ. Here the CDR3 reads CASSPQGRENTEAFF. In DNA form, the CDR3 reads TGCGCCAGCAGTCCGCAGGGCAGGGAGAACACTGAAGCTTTCTTT.

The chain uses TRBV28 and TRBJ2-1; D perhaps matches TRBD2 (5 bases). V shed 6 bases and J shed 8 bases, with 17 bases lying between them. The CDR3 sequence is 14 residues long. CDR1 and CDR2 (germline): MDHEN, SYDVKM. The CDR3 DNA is TGTGCCAGCAGGTCCGGATCGGGAAGAGATGAGCAGTTCTTC. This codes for CASRSGSGRDEQFF.

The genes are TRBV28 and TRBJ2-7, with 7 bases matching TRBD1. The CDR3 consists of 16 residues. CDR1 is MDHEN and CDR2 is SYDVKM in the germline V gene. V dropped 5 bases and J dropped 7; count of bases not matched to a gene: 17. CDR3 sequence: CASSPPPGQSLHEQYF. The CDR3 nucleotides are TGTGCCAGCAGTCCCCCCCCGGGACAGTCCCTGCATGAGCAGTACTTC.

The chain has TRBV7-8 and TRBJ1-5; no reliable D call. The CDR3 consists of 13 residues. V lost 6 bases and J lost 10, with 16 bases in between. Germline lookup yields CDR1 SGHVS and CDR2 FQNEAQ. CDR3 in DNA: TGTGCCAGCAGGGGCGTCGCGGAGGGCCCCCAGCATTTT. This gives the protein CASRGVAEGPQHF.

The DNA of the CDR3 is TGTGCCAGCAGCTTAGCGAGGGGGCAGCCCCAGCATTTT. It codes for CASSLARGQPQHF. The chain combines TRBV7-2 with TRBJ1-5; TRBD1 is a possible D gene (6 bases). This CDR3 spans 13 amino acids. V gave up 0 bases and J gave up 7 bases, with 7 bases separating them. CDR1 and CDR2 from the germline V gene are SGHTA and FQGNSA.

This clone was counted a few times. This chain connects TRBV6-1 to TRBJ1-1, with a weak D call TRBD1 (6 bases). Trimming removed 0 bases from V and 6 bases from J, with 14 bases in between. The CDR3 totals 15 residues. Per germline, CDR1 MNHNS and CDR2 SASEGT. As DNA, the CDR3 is TGTGCCAGCAGTGAAGCAGGGACAATGTCCCCTGAAGCTTTCTTT. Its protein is CASSEAGTMSPEAFF.

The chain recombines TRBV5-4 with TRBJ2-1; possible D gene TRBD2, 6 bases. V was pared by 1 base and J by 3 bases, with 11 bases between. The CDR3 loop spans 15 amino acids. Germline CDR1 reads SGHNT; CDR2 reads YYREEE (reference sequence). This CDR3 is CASSLRRGNYNEQFF. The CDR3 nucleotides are TGTGCCAGCAGCTTGAGGCGGGGTAACTACAATGAGCAGTTCTTC.

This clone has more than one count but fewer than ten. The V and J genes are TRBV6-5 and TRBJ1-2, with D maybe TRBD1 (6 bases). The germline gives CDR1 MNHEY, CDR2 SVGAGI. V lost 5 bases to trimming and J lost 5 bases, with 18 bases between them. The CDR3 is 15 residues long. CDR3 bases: TGTGCCAGCAGTAACCCTGGGGGGCGGGGATATGGCTACACCTTC. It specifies CASSNPGGRGYGYTF.

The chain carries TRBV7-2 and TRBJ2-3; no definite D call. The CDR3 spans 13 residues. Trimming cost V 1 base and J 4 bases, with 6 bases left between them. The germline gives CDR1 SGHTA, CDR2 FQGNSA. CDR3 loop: CASSLGTSDTQYF. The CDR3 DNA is TGTGCCAGCAGCTTAGGGACCTCAGATACGCAGTATTTT.

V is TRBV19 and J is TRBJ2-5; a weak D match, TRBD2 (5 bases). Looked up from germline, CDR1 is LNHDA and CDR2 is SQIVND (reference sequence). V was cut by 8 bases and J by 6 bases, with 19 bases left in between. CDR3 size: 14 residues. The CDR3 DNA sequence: TGTGCCAGTCGTACGGGGTCCGGTAGCAAGACCCAGTACTTC. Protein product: CASRTGSGSKTQYF.

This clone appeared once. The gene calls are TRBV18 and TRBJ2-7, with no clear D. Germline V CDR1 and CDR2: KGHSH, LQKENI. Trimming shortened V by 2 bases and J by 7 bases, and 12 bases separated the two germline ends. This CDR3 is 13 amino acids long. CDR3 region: CASSPVTVGEQYF. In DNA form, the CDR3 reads TGTGCCAGCTCACCAGTCACCGTTGGGGAGCAGTACTTC.

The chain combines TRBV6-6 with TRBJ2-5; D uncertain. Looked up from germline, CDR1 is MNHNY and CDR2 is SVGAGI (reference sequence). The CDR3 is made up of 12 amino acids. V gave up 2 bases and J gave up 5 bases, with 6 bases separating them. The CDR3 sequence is CASSYRTETQYF. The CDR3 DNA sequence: TGTGCCAGCAGTTACAGGACGGAGACCCAGTACTTC.

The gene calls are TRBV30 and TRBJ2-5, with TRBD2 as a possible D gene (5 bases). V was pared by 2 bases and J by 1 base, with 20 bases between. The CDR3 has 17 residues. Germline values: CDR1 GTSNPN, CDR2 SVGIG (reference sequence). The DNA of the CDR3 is TGTGCCTGGAGTATACAAGGACTTCTTGAGGGCCAAGAGACCCAGTACTTC. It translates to CAWSIQGLLEGQETQYF.